Below are 29 T cell receptor beta chains sequenced from a single sample in a study of blood T cell repertoires in COVID-19. Repertoires were generated with immunoSEQ multiplex PCR, while TCRdb's copy carries only in-frame clones and drops some. The profile shows 72,000 or so clones, about 81% of them singletons. Source material: peripheral blood. The receptors derive from a human donor in a cohort sampled during active COVID-19.

This clone occurred many times. The V gene is TRBV24-1, the J gene TRBJ2-3; TRBD1 is a possible D gene (6 bases). CDR1 and CDR2 from the germline V gene are KGHDR and SFDVKD. CDR3 size: 14 residues. V shed 3 bases and J shed 3 bases, with 9 bases lying between them. The DNA of the CDR3 is TGTGCCACCAGTGATCCAGGGGCGACAGATACGCAGTATTTT. Translating gives CATSDPGATDTQYF.

The chain couples TRBV19 to TRBJ2-2; no definite D call. The CDR3 loop spans 15 amino acids. V lost 6 bases and J 2 bases, leaving 13 bases between the germline ends. The germline CDR1 and CDR2 sequences are LNHDA and SQIVND (reference sequence). Written as DNA, the CDR3 is TGTGCCAGTAGACGAGCCTCTAAAAACACCGGGGAGCTGTTTTTT. It yields the protein CASRRASKNTGELFF.

The chain couples TRBV28 to TRBJ1-3, with 10 bases fitting TRBD1. Per the germline V gene, CDR1 is MDHEN and CDR2 is SYDVKM. The CDR3 is made up of 17 amino acids. Unmatched junction bases numbered 6, after V lost 4 bases and J lost 0 bases. CDR3 region: CASSSFRTGGSGNTIYF. The CDR3 nucleotides read TGTGCCAGCAGTTCATTCCGGACAGGGGGCTCTGGAAACACCATATATTTT.

CDR3 in DNA: TGTGCCAGCAGCGTAGAGGGACAGGGGGCCCCGATGGACGAGCAGTACTTC. Translation: CASSVEGQGAPMDEQYF. The rearrangement joins TRBV9 to TRBJ2-7; 12 bases align to TRBD1. Germline V gene data show CDR1 as SGDLS and CDR2 as YYNGEE. J lost 5 bases, V lost 0 bases, and 9 bases had no gene match. The CDR3 consists of 17 residues. Full variable domain (rest looked up from reference TRBV9 and TRBJ2-7): DSGVTQTPKHLITATGQRVTLRCSPRSGDLSVYWYQQSLDQGLQFLIQYYNGEERAKGNILERFSAQQFPDLHSELNLSSLELGDSALYFCASSVEGQGAPMDEQYFGPGTRLTVT.

This rearrangement joins TRBV5-5 to TRBJ2-2, with a tentative D call TRBD1 (5 bases). Trimming removed 4 bases from V and 5 bases from J, with 15 bases in between. CDR3 length equals 15 residues. CDR1 is SGHKS and CDR2 is YYEKEE in the germline V gene (reference sequence). The CDR3: CASSPLDKLTGELFF. The CDR3 DNA sequence: TGTGCCAGCAGCCCACTGGACAAATTAACCGGGGAGCTGTTTTTT.

V and J are TRBV9 and TRBJ1-2; D remains unclear. V was trimmed by 0 bases and J by 0 bases, leaving 6 bases between them. This CDR3 contains 14 residues. CDR1 and CDR2 (germline): SGDLS, YYNGEE. Here the CDR3 DNA reads TGTGCCAGCAGCGTAGGGGAGCCTAACTATGGCTACACCTTC. As protein: CASSVGEPNYGYTF.

The chain is built from TRBV5-1 and TRBJ2-3, with 13 nucleotides matching TRBD2. CDR1 SGHRS and CDR2 YFSETQ come from the germline V gene. CDR3 length: 16 amino acids. With V trimmed by 4 bases and J by 3 bases, 5 bases remained unmatched. CDR3 amino acids: CASSPGLAGRTDTQYF. DNA for the CDR3: TGCGCCAGCAGCCCGGGACTAGCGGGACGTACAGATACGCAGTATTTT. Filled out from reference TRBV5-1 and TRBJ2-3, the complete variable domain reads KAGVTQTPRYLIKTRGQQVTLSCSPISGHRSVSWYQQTPGQGLQFLFEYFSETQRNKGNFPGRFSGRQFSNSRSEMNVSTLELGDSALYLCASSPGLAGRTDTQYFGPGTRLTVL.

The CDR3 DNA sequence: TGTGCCAGCAGACCGTCCGCGGAGACCCAGTACTTC. Its translation is CASRPSAETQYF. The chain couples TRBV6-1 to TRBJ2-5, with D unclear. V lost 6 bases, J lost 5 bases, and 10 bases lay in between. The germline CDR1 and CDR2 sequences are MNHNS and SASEGT. CDR3 size: 12 residues.

The rearrangement joins TRBV3-1 (or the pseudogene TRBV3-2) to TRBJ2-1, with D hard to call. V was pared by 3 bases and J by 10 bases, with 7 bases between. Germline V gene data show CDR1 as LGHDT and CDR2 as YNNKEL (reference sequence). CDR3 length: 11 residues. This chain's CDR3 is CASSQNFEQFF. As DNA, the CDR3 is TGTGCCAGCAGCCAGAACTTCGAGCAGTTCTTC.

The rearrangement uses TRBV19 and TRBJ2-7; D possibly corresponds to TRBD2 (6 bases). Germline V gene data show CDR1 as LNHDA and CDR2 as SQIVND (reference sequence). V dropped 2 bases and J dropped 1 base, with 12 bases sitting between them. The CDR3 is 15 residues long. The CDR3 DNA reads as TGTGCCAGTAGTATATCGGGCGGGAAATCCTACGAGCAGTACTTC. Protein: CASSISGGKSYEQYF.

This clone was recorded once. The genes are TRBV20-1 and TRBJ1-2; no reliable D call. Germline V gene sequence: CDR1 DFQATT, CDR2 SNEGSKA (reference sequence). CDR3 length equals 8 residues. V dropped 8 bases and J dropped 14 bases, with 12 bases sitting between them. Written as DNA, the CDR3 is TGCAGTCCTAATAGCCGGACCTTC. It yields the protein CSPNSRTF.

The chain has TRBV7-9 and TRBJ2-1; the D gene is possibly TRBD2 (6 bases). The CDR3 extends over 14 amino acids. The ends were cut back, 6 bases at V and 0 bases at J, with 9 bases in the middle. Germline V lookup: CDR1 SEHNR, CDR2 FQNEAQ (reference sequence). Written as DNA, the CDR3 is TGTGCCAGCAGGAGCGGGTACTCCTACAATGAGCAGTTCTTC. Its protein product is CASRSGYSYNEQFF.

J is TRBJ2-2 and V is TRBV15; TRBD2 is a possible D gene (6 bases). V lost 8 bases and J 2 bases, leaving 12 bases between the germline ends. Per the germline V gene, CDR1 is LNHNV and CDR2 is YYDKDF (reference sequence). The CDR3 runs 14 residues. The CDR3 here is CATSGTHNTGELFF. The DNA of the CDR3 is TGTGCCACCTCCGGGACTCACAACACCGGGGAGCTGTTTTTT.

The chain couples TRBV19 to TRBJ2-3; 9 nucleotides align to TRBD1. Losses at the gene ends were 6 bases for V and 0 bases for J; bases not matched to a gene: 10. CDR1 and CDR2 (germline): LNHDA, SQIVND (reference sequence). The CDR3 spans 17 residues. The CDR3 nucleotides read TGTGCCAGTAGGGGGACAGGGCTCGGCCCGAGCACAGATACGCAGTATTTT. This sequence encodes CASRGTGLGPSTDTQYF. The entire variable domain, with the rest obtained from reference TRBV19 and TRBJ2-3, is as follows: DGGITQSPKYLFRKEGQNVTLSCEQNLNHDAMYWYRQDPGQGLRLIYYSQIVNDFQKGDIAEGYSVSREKKESFPLTVTSAQKNPTAFYLCASRGTGLGPSTDTQYFGPGTRLTVL.

The gene calls are TRBV19 and TRBJ2-2; 10 nucleotides agree with TRBD1. The V segment lost 6 bases and the J segment 4 bases; nucleotides outside the gene matches: 5. Germline lookup yields CDR1 LNHDA and CDR2 SQIVND (reference sequence). The CDR3 is 15 residues long. DNA for the CDR3: TGTGCCAGTAGCCCGGGACAGGGGTTCACCGGGGAGCTGTTTTTT. Translated, it gives CASSPGQGFTGELFF.

The chain carries TRBV29-1 and TRBJ2-5; D is possibly TRBD2 (5 bases). Trimming removed 3 bases from V and 1 base from J, with 15 bases in between. This CDR3 is 15 amino acids long. Germline CDR1 is SQVTM and CDR2 is ANQGSEA. CDR3 in amino acids: CSVDERGFGQETQYF. The CDR3 DNA sequence: TGCAGCGTTGATGAGCGAGGGTTCGGCCAAGAGACCCAGTACTTC.

The chain recombines TRBV30 with TRBJ2-1, with 13 bases matching TRBD2. V dropped 2 bases and J dropped 16; count of bases not matched to a gene: 8. CDR3 length: 13 residues. Germline V CDR1 and CDR2: GTSNPN, SVGIG (reference sequence). For the CDR3, the DNA is TGTGCCTGGAGTTCTTCGACTAGCGGGAGGCTATTCTTC. The encoded protein is CAWSSSTSGRLFF.

V is TRBV5-1 and J is TRBJ2-7; 12 bases fit TRBD2. V shed 0 bases and J 0 bases; nucleotides not matched to a gene: 4. Germline lookup yields CDR1 SGHRS and CDR2 YFSETQ. There are 17 residues in the CDR3. CDR3 sequence reads: CASSLGLAGAISYEQYF. CDR3 coding DNA: TGCGCCAGCAGCTTGGGACTAGCGGGAGCTATCTCCTACGAGCAGTACTTC.

This sequence joins TRBV30 and TRBJ2-1, with a possible D match to TRBD2 (6 bases). V lost 2 bases and J 11 bases, leaving 13 bases between the germline ends. Germline assignment: CDR1 GTSNPN and CDR2 SVGIG (reference sequence). The CDR3 is 12 residues long. The CDR3 DNA follows: TGTGCCTGGAGTTTTCCCGGGGGACAGCAGTTCTTC. Translation: CAWSFPGGQQFF.

This clone counts as medium-sized (0.01 to 0.1%). The chain recombines TRBV4-3 with TRBJ2-7, with 10 bases identical to TRBD2. The CDR3 contains 16 residues. CDR1 and CDR2 from the germline V gene are LGHNA and YSLEER. J lost 7 bases, V lost 0 bases, and 9 bases had no gene match. This chain's CDR3 is CASSQDYLAGEREQYF. Written as DNA, the CDR3 is TGCGCCAGCAGCCAAGACTACCTAGCGGGAGAACGGGAGCAGTACTTC.

This clone was seen a single time. V is TRBV6-6 and J is TRBJ2-1; 11 bases match TRBD2. The J segment lost 9 bases and the V segment lost 4 bases, leaving 5 bases of the junction unmatched. The CDR3 has 14 residues. The germline gives CDR1 MNHNY, CDR2 SVGAGI (reference sequence). The CDR3 DNA follows: TGTGCCAGCAGTTGGACTAGCGGGTATGGTGAGCAGTTCTTC. This translates into CASSWTSGYGEQFF.

This clone turned up a few times. The gene calls are TRBV19 and TRBJ2-7, with TRBD2 as a possible D gene (6 bases). Trimming stripped 5 bases from V and 4 bases from J, with 18 bases between. CDR3 length: 15 residues. Per the germline V gene, CDR1 is LNHDA and CDR2 is SQIVND (reference sequence). The CDR3 sequence: CASSSGGSGGYEQYF. The CDR3 bases are TGTGCCAGTAGTTCCGGGGGTTCCGGTGGATACGAGCAGTACTTC.

This rearrangement joins TRBV4-3 to TRBJ2-6, with 7 bases aligning to TRBD1. The CDR3 is 22 residues long. Losses at the gene ends were 1 base for V and 0 bases for J; bases not matched to a gene: 18. CDR1 and CDR2 (germline): LGHNA, YSLEER. CDR3 in DNA: TGCGCCAGCAGCCAAGTAGCTACAGGGGCCACATTGGTGAGCTCTGGGGCCAACGTCCTGACTTTC. The encoded protein is CASSQVATGATLVSSGANVLTF.

The chain combines TRBV28 with TRBJ2-3, with TRBD1 identical over 7 bases. CDR1 is MDHEN, CDR2 SYDVKM, per germline. J was trimmed by 4 bases and V by 6 bases; bases with no gene match: 10. This CDR3 has 15 residues. Here the CDR3 reads CASSGTGVGADTQYF. In DNA form, the CDR3 reads TGTGCCAGCAGCGGCACAGGGGTGGGGGCAGATACGCAGTATTTT.

The chain employs TRBV11-2 and TRBJ2-1, with D perhaps matching TRBD1 (7 bases). The CDR3 totals 17 residues. Germline V lookup: CDR1 SGHAT, CDR2 FQNNGV. The ends were cut back, 4 bases at V and 0 bases at J, with 16 bases in the middle. This CDR3 is CASSSPSGGSSYNEQFF. CDR3 bases: TGTGCCAGCAGCTCGCCATCAGGGGGGAGCTCCTACAATGAGCAGTTCTTC.

The CDR3: CASSREGILNTGELFF. The CDR3 region has the DNA TGTGCCAGCAGCCGCGAGGGAATTTTGAACACCGGGGAGCTGTTTTTT. The chain couples TRBV5-4 to TRBJ2-2; perhaps TRBD2 as D (5 bases). Germline V gene data show CDR1 as SGHNT and CDR2 as YYREEE (reference sequence). The V end was cut by 4 bases, the J end by 1 base, with 14 bases between. The CDR3 is 16 amino acids.

The chain uses TRBV7-2 and TRBJ1-2, with D possibly being TRBD1 (6 bases). The CDR3 has 15 amino acids. Germline V gene data show CDR1 as SGHTA and CDR2 as FQGNSA. With 5 bases removed from V and 5 bases from J, the gap between germline ends came to 18 bases. The CDR3 loop is CASSLPPAGAYGYTF. In DNA, the CDR3 is TGTGCCAGCAGCCTACCGCCCGCAGGGGCTTATGGCTACACCTTC. The variable domain in full, with the rest retrieved from reference TRBV7-2 and TRBJ1-2, is GAGVSQSPSNKVTEKGKDVELRCDPISGHTALYWYRQSLGQGLEFLIYFQGNSAPDKSGLPSDRFSAERTGGSVSTLTIQRTQQEDSAVYLCASSLPPAGAYGYTFGSGTRLTVV.

V usage is TRBV7-9 and J usage is TRBJ1-1, with 7 bases that match TRBD1. The germline CDR1 and CDR2 sequences are SEHNR and FQNEAQ (reference sequence). This CDR3 is built from 15 residues. After removal of 7 bases from V and 3 bases from J, the junction contained 11 bases not matched to a gene. CDR3 sequence: CASNDGGGRYTEAFF. In DNA form, the CDR3 reads TGTGCCAGCAATGATGGAGGGGGCAGGTACACTGAAGCTTTCTTT.

The rearrangement joins TRBV11-2 to TRBJ2-3; TRBD1 matches at 7 bases. In germline, CDR1 is SGHAT, CDR2 FQNNGV. V dropped 5 bases and J dropped 2; count of bases not matched to a gene: 16. CDR3 length: 18 residues. The CDR3 sequence is CASSPHEGGGRTTDTQYF. The CDR3 nucleotides read TGTGCCAGCAGCCCCCACGAAGGGGGCGGGCGAACCACAGATACGCAGTATTTT.